This T cell receptor beta chain was identified in a study of metastatic and nonmetastatic thyroid tumors. Whole-study context: Repertoire comparison spanned blood and tumor or nodule tissue of malignant and benign thyroid patients.

No treatment had been given to any patient before thyroid surgery. Per the germline V gene, CDR1 is DFQATT and CDR2 is SNEGSKA (reference sequence). The CDR3 has 15 residues. The V end was cut by 0 bases, the J end by 3 bases, with 15 bases between. In the source study's methods: Construction of a distant-metastasis classifier for papillary thyroid cancer relied on CDR3 differences across clinicopathological groups. TCRdb re-called clones via MiXCR from the PCR reads. In this record, the V and J calls reflect TCRdb's handling and not the investigators' own analysis. Among 9,500 to 13,000 clones listed, less than 35% were seen once.

The chain employs TRBV20-1 and TRBJ2-7; D may match TRBD1 or TRBD2 (6 bases each). The clonotype originates from a female donor with papillary thyroid cancer or a benign thyroid nodule (not recorded which). Some clones in this sample may be carry-over from other donors' samples. Input material: tumor tissue. The CDR3 nucleotides are TGCAGTGCTAGAGATTCCGGGGGCCCTTTCTACGAGCAGTACTTC. This translates into CSARDSGGPFYEQYF.